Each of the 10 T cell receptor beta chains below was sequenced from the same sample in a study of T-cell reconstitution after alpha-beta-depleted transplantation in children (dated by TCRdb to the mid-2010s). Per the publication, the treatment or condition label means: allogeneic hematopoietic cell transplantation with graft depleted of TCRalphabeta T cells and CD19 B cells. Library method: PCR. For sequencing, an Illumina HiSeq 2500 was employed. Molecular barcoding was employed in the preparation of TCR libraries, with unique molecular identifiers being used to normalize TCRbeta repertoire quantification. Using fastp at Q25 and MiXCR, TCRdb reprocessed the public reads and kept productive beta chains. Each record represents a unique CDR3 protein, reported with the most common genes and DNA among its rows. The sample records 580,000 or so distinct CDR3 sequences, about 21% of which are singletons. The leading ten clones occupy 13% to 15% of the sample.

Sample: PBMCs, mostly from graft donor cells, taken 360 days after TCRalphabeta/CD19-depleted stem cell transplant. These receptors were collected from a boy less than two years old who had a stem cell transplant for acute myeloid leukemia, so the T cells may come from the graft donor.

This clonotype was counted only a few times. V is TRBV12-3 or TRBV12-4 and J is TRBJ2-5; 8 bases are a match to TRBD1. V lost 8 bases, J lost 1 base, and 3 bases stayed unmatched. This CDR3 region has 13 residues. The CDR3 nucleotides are TGTGCCAGCGAAGACAGGGGCCAAGAGACCCAGTACTTC. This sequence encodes CASEDRGQETQYF.

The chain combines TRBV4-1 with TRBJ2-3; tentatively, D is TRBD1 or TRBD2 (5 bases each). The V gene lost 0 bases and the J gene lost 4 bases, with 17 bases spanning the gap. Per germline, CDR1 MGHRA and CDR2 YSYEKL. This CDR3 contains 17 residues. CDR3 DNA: TGCGCCAGCAGCCAAGATCTCCCGGGGACCGCCCCAGATACGCAGTATTTT. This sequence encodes CASSQDLPGTAPDTQYF.

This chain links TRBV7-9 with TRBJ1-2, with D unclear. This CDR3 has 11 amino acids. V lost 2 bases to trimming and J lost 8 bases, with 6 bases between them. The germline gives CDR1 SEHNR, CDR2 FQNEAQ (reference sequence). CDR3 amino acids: CASSLHRGYTF. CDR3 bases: TGTGCCAGCAGCTTACATCGGGGCTACACCTTC.

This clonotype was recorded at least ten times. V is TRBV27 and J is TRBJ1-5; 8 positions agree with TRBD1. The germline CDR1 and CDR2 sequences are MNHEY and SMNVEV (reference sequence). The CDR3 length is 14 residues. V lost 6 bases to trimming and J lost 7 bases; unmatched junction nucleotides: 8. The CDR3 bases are TGTGCCAGCAGACCCGGACAGGGTGGGCAGCCCCAGCATTTT. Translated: CASRPGQGGQPQHF.

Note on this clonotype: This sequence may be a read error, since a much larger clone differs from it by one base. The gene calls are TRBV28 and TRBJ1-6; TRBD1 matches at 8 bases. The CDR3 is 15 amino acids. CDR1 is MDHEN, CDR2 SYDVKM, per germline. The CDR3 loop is CAGSFGQGLYSPLHF. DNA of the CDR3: TGTGCCGGCAGTTTTGGACAGGGTTTATATTCACCCCTCCACTTT.

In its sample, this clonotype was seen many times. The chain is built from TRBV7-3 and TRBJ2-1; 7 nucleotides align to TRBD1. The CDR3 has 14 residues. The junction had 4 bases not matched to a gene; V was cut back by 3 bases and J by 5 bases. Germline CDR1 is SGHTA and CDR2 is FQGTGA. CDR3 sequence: CASSLGQSHNEQFF. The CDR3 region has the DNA TGTGCCAGCAGCTTGGGACAGAGCCACAATGAGCAGTTCTTC.

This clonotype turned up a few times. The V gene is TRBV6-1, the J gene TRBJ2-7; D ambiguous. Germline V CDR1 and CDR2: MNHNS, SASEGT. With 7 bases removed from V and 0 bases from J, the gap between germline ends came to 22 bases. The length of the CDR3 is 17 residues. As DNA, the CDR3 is TGTGCCAGCACACAGAAGGATAACCTCTACAGCTCCTACGAGCAGTACGTC. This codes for CASTQKDNLYSSYEQYV.

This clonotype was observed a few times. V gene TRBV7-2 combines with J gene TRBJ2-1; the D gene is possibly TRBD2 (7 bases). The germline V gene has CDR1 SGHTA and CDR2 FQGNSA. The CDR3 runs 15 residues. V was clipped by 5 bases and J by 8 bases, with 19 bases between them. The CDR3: CASSPLRRGQDEQFF. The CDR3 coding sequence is TGTGCCAGCAGCCCTCTCAGGCGGGGGCAAGATGAGCAGTTCTTC.

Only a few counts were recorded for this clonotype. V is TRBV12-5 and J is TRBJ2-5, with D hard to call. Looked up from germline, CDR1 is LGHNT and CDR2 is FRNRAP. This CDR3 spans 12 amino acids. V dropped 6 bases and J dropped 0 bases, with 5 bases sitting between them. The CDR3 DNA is TGTGCTAGTGGGACCCACCAAGAGACCCAGTACTTC. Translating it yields CASGTHQETQYF. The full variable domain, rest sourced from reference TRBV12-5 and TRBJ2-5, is DARVTQTPRHKVTEMGQEVTMRCQPILGHNTVFWYRQTMMQGLELLAYFRNRAPLDDSGMPKDRFSAEMPDATLATLKIQPSEPRDSAVYFCASGTHQETQYFGPGTRLLVL.

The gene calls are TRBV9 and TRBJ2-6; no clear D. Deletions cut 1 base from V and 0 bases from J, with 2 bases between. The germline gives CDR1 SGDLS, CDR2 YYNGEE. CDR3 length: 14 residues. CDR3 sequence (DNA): TGTGCCAGCAGCGTACACTCTGGGGCCAACGTCCTGACTTTC. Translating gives CASSVHSGANVLTF.